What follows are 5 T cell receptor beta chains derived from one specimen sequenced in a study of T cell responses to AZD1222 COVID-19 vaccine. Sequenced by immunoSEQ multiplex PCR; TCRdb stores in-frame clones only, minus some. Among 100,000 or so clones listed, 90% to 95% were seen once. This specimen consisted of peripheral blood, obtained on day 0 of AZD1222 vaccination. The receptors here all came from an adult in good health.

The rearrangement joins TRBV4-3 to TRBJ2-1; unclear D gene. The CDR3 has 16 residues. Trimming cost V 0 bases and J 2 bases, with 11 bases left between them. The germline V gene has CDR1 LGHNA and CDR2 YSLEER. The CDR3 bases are TGCGCCAGCAGCCAAGATAATTCGGCAGCCTACAATGAGCAGTTCTTC. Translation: CASSQDNSAAYNEQFF.

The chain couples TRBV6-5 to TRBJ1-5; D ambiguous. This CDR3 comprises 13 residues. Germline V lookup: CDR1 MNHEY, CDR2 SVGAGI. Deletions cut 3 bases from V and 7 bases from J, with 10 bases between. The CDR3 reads CASSYSSTQPQHF. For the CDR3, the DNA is TGTGCCAGCAGTTATTCGTCGACCCAGCCCCAGCATTTT.

DNA of the CDR3: TGCGCCAGCAGCCAAGTCCAGGGGCTAGCGGGAGATGAGCAGTTCTTC. Protein sequence: CASSQVQGLAGDEQFF. This sequence joins TRBV4-1 and TRBJ2-1, with 10 bases that match TRBD2. CDR1 and CDR2 from the germline V gene are MGHRA and YSYEKL. This CDR3 spans 16 amino acids. Germline trimming cut 1 base from V and 8 bases from J; bases unmatched to any gene: 8.

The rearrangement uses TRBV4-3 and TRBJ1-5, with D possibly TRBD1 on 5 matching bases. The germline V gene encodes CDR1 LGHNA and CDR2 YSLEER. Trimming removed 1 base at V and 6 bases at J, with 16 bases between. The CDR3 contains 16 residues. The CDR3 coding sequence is TGCGCCAGCAGCCAAGCGGGGGGGTTGGGAAGTCAGCCCCAGCATTTT. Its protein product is CASSQAGGLGSQPQHF.

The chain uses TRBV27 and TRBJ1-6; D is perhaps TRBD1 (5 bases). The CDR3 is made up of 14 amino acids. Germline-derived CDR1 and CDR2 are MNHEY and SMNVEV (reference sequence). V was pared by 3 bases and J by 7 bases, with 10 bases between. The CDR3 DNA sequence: TGTGCCAGCAGTTTCTCGGCAGGGAATTCACCCCTCCACTTT. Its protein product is CASSFSAGNSPLHF.